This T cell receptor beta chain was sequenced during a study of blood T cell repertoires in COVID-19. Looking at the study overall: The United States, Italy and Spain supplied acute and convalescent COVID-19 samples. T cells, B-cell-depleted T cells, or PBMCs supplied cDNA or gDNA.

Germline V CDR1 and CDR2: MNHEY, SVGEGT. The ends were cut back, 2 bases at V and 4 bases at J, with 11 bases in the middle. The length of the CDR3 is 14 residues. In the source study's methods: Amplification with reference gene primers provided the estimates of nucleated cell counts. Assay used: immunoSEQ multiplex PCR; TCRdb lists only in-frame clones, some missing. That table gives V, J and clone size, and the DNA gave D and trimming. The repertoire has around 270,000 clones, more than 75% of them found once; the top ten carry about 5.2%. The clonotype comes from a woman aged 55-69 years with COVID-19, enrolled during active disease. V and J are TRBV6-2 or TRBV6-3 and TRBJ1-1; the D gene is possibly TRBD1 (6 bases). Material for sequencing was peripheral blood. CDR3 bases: TGTGCCAGCAGTTACCTGGGGGCGAGCACTGAAGCTTTCTTT. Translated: CASSYLGASTEAFF.